The 17 T cell receptor beta chains below were found in one sample sequenced in a study of blood T cell repertoires in COVID-19. Sequencing used immunoSEQ multiplex PCR; TCRdb keeps in-frame clones, though not all of them. Of about 190,000 clones listed, 65% to 80% are singletons. The source material was PBMCs or T cells enriched from blood (not recorded which). The receptors derive from a woman between 45 and 65 years old with acute COVID-19.

The genes are TRBV6-1 and TRBJ1-6; weak D call: TRBD1 (5 bases). V lost 6 bases, J lost 8 bases, and 14 bases lay in between. CDR3 length: 14 residues. In germline, CDR1 is MNHNS, CDR2 SASEGT. CDR3 sequence reads: CASRNTGGDSPLHF. The CDR3 DNA follows: TGTGCCAGCAGGAACACGGGAGGGGATTCACCCCTCCACTTT.

V gene TRBV29-1 combines with J gene TRBJ2-1; D gene ambiguous. Germline loops: CDR1 SQVTM, CDR2 ANQGSEA. There are 14 residues in the CDR3. V lost 3 bases and J 0 bases, leaving 9 bases between the germline ends. The CDR3 bases are TGCAGCGTTGACAGGTCAAACTCCTACAATGAGCAGTTCTTC. It specifies CSVDRSNSYNEQFF.

The chain couples TRBV28 to TRBJ2-7; 7 bases line up with TRBD1. The CDR3 loop spans 13 amino acids. Germline CDR1 reads MDHEN; CDR2 reads SYDVKM. V gave up 11 bases and J gave up 1 base; unmatched junction bases: 8. CDR3 region: CAFLQGSSYEQYV. DNA for the CDR3: TGTGCCTTTTTACAGGGGTCATCCTACGAGCAGTACGTC.

This clone occurred a few times. The V gene is TRBV4-3, the J gene TRBJ1-3, with TRBD1 matching over 7 bases. CDR1 LGHNA and CDR2 YSLEER come from the germline V gene. The V segment lost 0 bases and the J segment 4 bases; nucleotides outside the gene matches: 6. The CDR3 spans 16 residues. The CDR3 sequence is CASSQDSQGGGNTIYF. The CDR3 region has the DNA TGCGCCAGCAGCCAAGATTCCCAAGGGGGCGGAAACACCATATATTTT.

The table lists this clone with a few counts. V is TRBV5-1 and J is TRBJ2-1; 8 bases are a match to TRBD1. Losses at the gene ends were 4 bases for V and 2 bases for J; bases not matched to a gene: 5. This CDR3 is 15 amino acids long. Germline-derived CDR1 and CDR2 are SGHRS and YFSETQ. CDR3 in DNA: TGCGCCAGCAGCGCCGGACAGGGACCCTACAATGAGCAGTTCTTC. As protein: CASSAGQGPYNEQFF. The full variable domain, rest sourced from reference TRBV5-1 and TRBJ2-1, is KAGVTQTPRYLIKTRGQQVTLSCSPISGHRSVSWYQQTPGQGLQFLFEYFSETQRNKGNFPGRFSGRQFSNSRSEMNVSTLELGDSALYLCASSAGQGPYNEQFFGPGTRLTVL.

The CDR3 DNA sequence: TGTGCCAGCTGTCGCGAAGAGGGCACTGAAGCTTTCTTT. Its translation is CASCREEGTEAFF. This rearrangement joins TRBV18 to TRBJ1-1; the D is unclear. The CDR3 runs 13 residues. Trimming removed 7 bases at V and 4 bases at J, with 13 bases between. The germline CDR1 and CDR2 sequences are KGHSH and LQKENI.

This chain connects TRBV7-8 to TRBJ2-1; 8 bases map to TRBD1. V lost 5 bases to trimming and J lost 6 bases; unmatched junction nucleotides: 6. CDR1 and CDR2 (germline): SGHVS, FQNEAQ. The CDR3 is 14 amino acids. Here the CDR3 DNA reads TGTGCCAGCAGCCCAAGGACAGGGCCCAATGAGCAGTTCTTC. Translating gives CASSPRTGPNEQFF.

This chain connects TRBV30 to TRBJ1-2; the match to TRBD1 covers 7 bases. Germline trimming cut 3 bases from V and 5 bases from J; bases unmatched to any gene: 6. Germline lookup yields CDR1 GTSNPN and CDR2 SVGIG (reference sequence). This CDR3 is built from 13 residues. The CDR3 reads CAWRGQIQYGYTF. In DNA form, the CDR3 reads TGTGCCTGGAGGGGACAGATCCAATATGGCTACACCTTC.

The V gene is TRBV19, the J gene TRBJ2-5; D might be TRBD1 (6 bases). This CDR3 comprises 15 residues. The V end was cut by 5 bases, the J end by 5 bases, with 18 bases between. Germline V CDR1 and CDR2: LNHDA, SQIVND (reference sequence). The CDR3 sequence: CASSSGAGDLETQYF. In DNA, the CDR3 is TGTGCCAGTAGTTCCGGCGCAGGGGATTTGGAGACCCAGTACTTC.

The chain joins TRBV7-9 to TRBJ2-3; 7 bases agree with TRBD1. Germline CDR1 reads SEHNR; CDR2 reads FQNEAQ (reference sequence). J gave up 12 bases and V 5 bases, and 8 bases lay outside the gene matches. The CDR3 runs 12 residues. The CDR3 sequence is CASSLGGGEQYF. The CDR3 DNA reads TGTGCCAGCAGCCTAGGGGGCGGTGAACAGTATTTT.

The chain carries TRBV12-5 and TRBJ2-3, with TRBD2 as a possible D gene (5 bases). Trimming pared 2 bases from V and 1 base from J, leaving 10 bases between. From germline, CDR1 is LGHNT and CDR2 FRNRAP. This CDR3 is 15 amino acids long. CDR3 DNA sequence: TGTGCTAGTGGTTTGACCGGGGTGGGCACAGATACGCAGTATTTT. Its translation: CASGLTGVGTDTQYF.

This rearrangement joins TRBV19 to TRBJ2-5, with 9 bases lining up with TRBD1. Germline CDR1 reads LNHDA; CDR2 reads SQIVND (reference sequence). Trimming cost V 5 bases and J 4 bases; bases outside gene matches: 11. The CDR3 extends over 16 amino acids. The DNA for the CDR3 is TGTGCCAGTAGTGCCTACTACAGGGGGCAAGGAGAGACCCAGTACTTC. Protein sequence: CASSAYYRGQGETQYF.

This clone has only a few counts. V and J are TRBV6-5 and TRBJ1-1; 7 bases are shared with TRBD1. The CDR3 contains 13 residues. CDR1 and CDR2 (germline): MNHEY, SVGAGI. This CDR3 is CESRDSMNTEAFF. The DNA for the CDR3 is TGTGAAAGTCGGGACAGCATGAACACTGAAGCTTTCTTT.

This clone has only a few counts. V is TRBV7-3 and J is TRBJ1-1; 9 nucleotides match TRBD1. This CDR3 has 14 residues. Germline-derived CDR1 and CDR2 are SGHTA and FQGTGA. J gave up 5 bases and V 3 bases, and 4 bases lay outside the gene matches. The CDR3 loop reads CASSLTGGRTEAFF. The CDR3 DNA follows: TGTGCCAGCAGCTTGACAGGGGGGAGGACTGAAGCTTTCTTT. Complete variable domain (other parts from reference TRBV7-3 and TRBJ1-1): GAGVSQTPSNKVTEKGKYVELRCDPISGHTALYWYRQSLGQGPEFLIYFQGTGAADDSGLPNDRFFAVRPEGSVSTLKIQRTERGDSAVYLCASSLTGGRTEAFFGQGTRLTVV.

This chain connects TRBV18 to TRBJ1-6, with D uncertain. Per the germline V gene, CDR1 is KGHSH and CDR2 is LQKENI. V was cut by 6 bases and J by 7 bases, with 16 bases left in between. CDR3 size: 15 residues. CDR3 nucleotides: TGTGCCAGCTCCCAAGGATCGGAGGGAAATTCACCCCTCCACTTT. Its translation: CASSQGSEGNSPLHF.

This chain connects TRBV19 to TRBJ1-1; 8 nucleotides agree with TRBD1. The CDR3 length is 15 residues. Germline V CDR1 and CDR2: LNHDA, SQIVND (reference sequence). J lost 5 bases, V lost 5 bases, and 10 bases had no gene match. The CDR3 nucleotides are TGTGCCAGTAGTCTCCCCCAGGGGGCGCAGACTGAAGCTTTCTTT. Translation: CASSLPQGAQTEAFF.

The chain couples TRBV7-8 to TRBJ1-2; 7 bases line up with TRBD1. Trimming at V came to 3 bases and at J to 4 bases, leaving 8 bases not matched to a gene. This CDR3 comprises 15 residues. Germline CDR1 reads SGHVS; CDR2 reads FQNEAQ. CDR3 coding DNA: TGTGCCAGCAGCTTGCCGGCCGGGACAGCCTATGGCTACACCTTC. Encoded protein: CASSLPAGTAYGYTF.